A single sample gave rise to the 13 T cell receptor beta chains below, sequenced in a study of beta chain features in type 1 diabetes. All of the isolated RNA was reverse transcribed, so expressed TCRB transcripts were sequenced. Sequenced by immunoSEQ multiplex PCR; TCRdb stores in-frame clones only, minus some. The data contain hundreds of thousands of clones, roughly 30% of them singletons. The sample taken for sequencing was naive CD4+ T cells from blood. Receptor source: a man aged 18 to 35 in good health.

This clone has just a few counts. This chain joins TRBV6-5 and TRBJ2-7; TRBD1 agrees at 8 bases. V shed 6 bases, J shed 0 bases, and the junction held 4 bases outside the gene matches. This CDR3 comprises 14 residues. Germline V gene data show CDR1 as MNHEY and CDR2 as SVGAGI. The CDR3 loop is CASSRDRSSYEQYF. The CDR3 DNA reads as TGTGCCAGCAGCCGGGACAGGAGCTCCTACGAGCAGTACTTC.

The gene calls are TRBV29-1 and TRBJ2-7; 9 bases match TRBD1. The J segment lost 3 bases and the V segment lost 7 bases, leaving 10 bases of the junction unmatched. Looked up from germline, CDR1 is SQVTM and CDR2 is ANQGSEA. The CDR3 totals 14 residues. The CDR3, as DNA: TGCAGCGCCTGGGGGACAGGGATGTTCTACGAGCAGTACTTC. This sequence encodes CSAWGTGMFYEQYF.

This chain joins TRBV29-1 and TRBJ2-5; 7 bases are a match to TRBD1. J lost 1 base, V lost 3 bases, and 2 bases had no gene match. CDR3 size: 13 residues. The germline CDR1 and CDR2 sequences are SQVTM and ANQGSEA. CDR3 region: CSVDGDSQETQYF. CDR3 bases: TGCAGCGTTGATGGGGACAGCCAAGAGACCCAGTACTTC.

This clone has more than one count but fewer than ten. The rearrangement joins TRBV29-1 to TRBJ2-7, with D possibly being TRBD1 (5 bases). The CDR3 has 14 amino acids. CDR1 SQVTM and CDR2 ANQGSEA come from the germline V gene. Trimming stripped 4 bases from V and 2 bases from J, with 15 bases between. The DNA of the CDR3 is TGCAGCGTTGTGACAGACACTGAAACCTACGAGCAGTACTTC. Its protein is CSVVTDTETYEQYF.

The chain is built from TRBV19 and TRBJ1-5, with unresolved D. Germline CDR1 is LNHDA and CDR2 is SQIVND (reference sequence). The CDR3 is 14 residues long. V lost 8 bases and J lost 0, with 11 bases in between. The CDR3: CASRRHVSNQPQHF. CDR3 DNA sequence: TGTGCCAGTCGCCGACATGTTAGCAATCAGCCCCAGCATTTT.

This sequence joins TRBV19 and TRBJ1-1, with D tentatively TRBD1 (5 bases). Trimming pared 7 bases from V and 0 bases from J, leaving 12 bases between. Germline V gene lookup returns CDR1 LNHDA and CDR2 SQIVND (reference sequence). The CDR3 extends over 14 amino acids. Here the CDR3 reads CASTPGGLNTEAFF. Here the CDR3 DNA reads TGTGCCAGTACCCCCGGGGGGTTGAACACTGAAGCTTTCTTT. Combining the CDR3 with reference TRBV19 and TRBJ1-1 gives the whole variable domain DGGITQSPKYLFRKEGQNVTLSCEQNLNHDAMYWYRQDPGQGLRLIYYSQIVNDFQKGDIAEGYSVSREKKESFPLTVTSAQKNPTAFYLCASTPGGLNTEAFFGQGTRLTVV.

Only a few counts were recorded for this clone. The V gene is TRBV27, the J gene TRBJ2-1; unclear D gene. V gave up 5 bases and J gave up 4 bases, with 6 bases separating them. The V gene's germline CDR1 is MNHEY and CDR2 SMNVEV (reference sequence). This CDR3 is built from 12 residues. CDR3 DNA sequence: TGTGCCAGCAGTGGATGGTACAATGAGCAGTTCTTC. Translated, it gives CASSGWYNEQFF.

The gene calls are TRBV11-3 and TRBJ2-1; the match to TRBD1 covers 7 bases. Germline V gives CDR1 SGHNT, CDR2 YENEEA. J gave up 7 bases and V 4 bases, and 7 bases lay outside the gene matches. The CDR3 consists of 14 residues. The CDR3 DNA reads TGTGCCAGCAGCTCCCAGGGGGTTGGTAATGAGCAGTTCTTC. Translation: CASSSQGVGNEQFF.

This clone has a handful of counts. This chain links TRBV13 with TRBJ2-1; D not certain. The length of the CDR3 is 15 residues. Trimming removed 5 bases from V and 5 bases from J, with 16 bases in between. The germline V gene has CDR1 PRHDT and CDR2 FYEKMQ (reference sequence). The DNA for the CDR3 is TGTGCCAGCAGCCACCTTATGGAGACTCACAATGAGCAGTTCTTC. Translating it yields CASSHLMETHNEQFF.

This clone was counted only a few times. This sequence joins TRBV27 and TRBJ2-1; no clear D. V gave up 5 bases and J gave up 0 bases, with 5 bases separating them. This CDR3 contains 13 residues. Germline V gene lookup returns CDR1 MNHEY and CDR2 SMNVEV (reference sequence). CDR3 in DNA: TGTGCCAGCAGTCTCGCCTCCTACAATGAGCAGTTCTTC. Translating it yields CASSLASYNEQFF.

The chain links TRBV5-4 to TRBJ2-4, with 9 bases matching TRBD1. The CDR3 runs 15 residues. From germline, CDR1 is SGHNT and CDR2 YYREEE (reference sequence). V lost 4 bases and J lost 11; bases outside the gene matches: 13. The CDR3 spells CASSDRWTGADLQYF. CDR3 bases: TGTGCCAGCAGCGACAGATGGACAGGGGCTGATCTTCAGTACTTC.

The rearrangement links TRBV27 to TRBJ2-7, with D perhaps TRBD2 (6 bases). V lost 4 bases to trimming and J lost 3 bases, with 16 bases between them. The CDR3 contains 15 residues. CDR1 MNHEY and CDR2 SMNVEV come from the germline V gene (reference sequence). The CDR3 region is CASSSLRRASYEQYF. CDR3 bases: TGTGCCAGCAGTTCCTTGAGGAGGGCGAGCTACGAGCAGTACTTC.

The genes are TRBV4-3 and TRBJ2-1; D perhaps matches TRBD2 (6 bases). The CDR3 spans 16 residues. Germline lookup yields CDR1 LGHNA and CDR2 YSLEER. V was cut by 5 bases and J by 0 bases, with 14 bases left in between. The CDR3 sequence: CASSSQRARSYNEQFF. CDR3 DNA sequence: TGCGCCAGCAGCTCGCAGCGGGCGCGCTCCTACAATGAGCAGTTCTTC.